These 12 T cell receptor beta chains came from one sample sequenced in a study of early T cells in non-severe SARS-CoV-2 infection. TCRdb analysed the 5' RACE reads with MiXCR anew, one entry per CDR3 protein. The sample includes approximately 79,000 distinct CDR3 sequences, around 14% of them seen just once. The sequenced sample consisted of whole blood. The receptors come from an adult who was a healthcare worker with PCR-confirmed SARS-CoV-2 infection or an uninfected control (not recorded which).

V is TRBV12-3 or TRBV12-4 and J is TRBJ2-5; 14 nucleotides align to TRBD2. The CDR3 loop spans 16 amino acids. With 4 bases clipped from V and 3 bases from J, the junction kept 4 bases outside the gene matches. CDR3 sequence: CASSYGTSGSKETQYF. Here the CDR3 DNA reads TGTGCCAGCAGTTACGGGACTAGCGGGAGTAAAGAGACCCAGTACTTC.

This clonotype was found many times. In nucleotides, the CDR3 is TGCAGCGTTGCCGGGGTTGGGGAGACCCAGTACTTC. Amino acids: CSVAGVGETQYF. This chain links TRBV29-1 with TRBJ2-5, with a weak D call TRBD2 (5 bases). From germline, CDR1 is SQVTM and CDR2 ANQGSEA. Trimming cost V 4 bases and J 5 bases, with 11 bases left between them. The CDR3 spans 12 residues.

V gene TRBV11-2 combines with J gene TRBJ2-1, with D hard to call. The CDR3 has 14 amino acids. CDR1 and CDR2 from the germline V gene are SGHAT and FQNNGV. V lost 2 bases and J 7 bases, leaving 12 bases between the germline ends. CDR3 nucleotides: TGTGCCAGCAGCTTAAATAGGAATCGTAATGAGCAGTTCTTC. Translated: CASSLNRNRNEQFF.

This clonotype was detected many times. This chain's CDR3 is CASSSPQVRSTGELFF. The CDR3 DNA follows: TGTGCCAGCAGCTCCCCTCAGGTTCGAAGCACCGGGGAGCTGTTTTTT. The rearrangement joins TRBV5-5 to TRBJ2-2; D not resolved. Per germline, CDR1 SGHKS and CDR2 YYEKEE (reference sequence). V was trimmed by 3 bases and J by 4 bases, leaving 16 bases between them. The length of the CDR3 is 16 residues.

The chain has TRBV20-1 and TRBJ1-3; TRBD1 agrees at 9 bases. Germline CDR1 DFQATT, CDR2 SNEGSKA (reference sequence). The CDR3 is 15 amino acids. V lost 5 bases to trimming and J lost 0 bases; unmatched junction nucleotides: 5. The CDR3 DNA is TGCAGTGCTTGGGACAGGGTTATCTCTGGAAACACCATATATTTT. It translates to CSAWDRVISGNTIYF.

Of note for this clonotype: Since no conserved phenylalanine or tryptophan closes the CDR3, a read error is the likely cause. The DNA is left out, because the CDR3 cannot be placed on it with certainty; the CDR3 is given as TCRdb lists it. This chain links TRBV4-1 with TRBJ1-2; the table assigns TRBD1, which was not confirmed against the DNA. Inclusive of both ends, the CDR3 amounts to 17 amino acids. Germline V CDR1 and CDR2: MGHRA, YSYEKL. The CDR3 spells CASSQVHSPRDGDNLHY.

This clonotype was counted many times. The chain uses TRBV6-1 and TRBJ1-2; D may be TRBD1 (5 bases). The CDR3 is 14 amino acids. The germline V gene encodes CDR1 MNHNS and CDR2 SASEGT. Between the trimmed V and J ends, which lost 5 bases and 7 bases, there was a span of 17 bases. CDR3 DNA: TGTGCCAGCAGTTCGGGGGAAACATCCGTTGGCTACACCTTC. This translates into CASSSGETSVGYTF.

This clonotype was counted only a few times. The chain employs TRBV5-1 and TRBJ2-7; 7 bases line up with TRBD1. The CDR3 sequence is 15 residues long. After removal of 4 bases from V and 5 bases from J, the junction contained 12 bases not matched to a gene. CDR1 is SGHRS, CDR2 YFSETQ, per germline. CDR3 protein: CASSPPTTTGDEQYF. In nucleotides, the CDR3 is TGCGCCAGCAGCCCGCCGACAACAACAGGGGACGAGCAGTACTTC.

This clonotype showed up just a few times. The chain has TRBV27 and TRBJ2-1; D gene ambiguous. CDR1 and CDR2 from the germline V gene are MNHEY and SMNVEV (reference sequence). V lost 7 bases to trimming and J lost 7 bases, with 11 bases between them. The CDR3 is 12 residues long. The CDR3 DNA is TGTGCCAGCAAGCATTGGGGAAATGAGCAGTTCTTC. As protein: CASKHWGNEQFF.

This chain uses TRBV30 with TRBJ2-7; D may be TRBD1 (5 bases). Germline CDR1 GTSNPN, CDR2 SVGIG (reference sequence). The CDR3 totals 15 residues. Trimming pared 3 bases from V and 1 base from J, leaving 16 bases between. DNA of the CDR3: TGTGCCTGGAGATTAGGGTCCAGGGCATCCTACGAGCAGTACTTC. It yields the protein CAWRLGSRASYEQYF.

The chain has TRBV7-9 and TRBJ1-1; D gene uncertain. This CDR3 comprises 12 residues. Germline V gives CDR1 SEHNR, CDR2 FQNEAQ (reference sequence). Trimming took 1 base from V and 6 from J, leaving 6 bases between them. The CDR3 spells CASSLVKSEAFF. CDR3 nucleotide sequence: TGTGCCAGCAGCTTAGTGAAGTCTGAAGCTTTCTTT.

This clonotype has ten or more counts. The chain joins TRBV6-1 to TRBJ1-4; the match to TRBD1 covers 9 bases. The CDR3 extends over 15 amino acids. Germline V gene data show CDR1 as MNHNS and CDR2 as SASEGT. J lost 8 bases, V lost 5 bases, and 9 bases had no gene match. The CDR3 region has the DNA TGTGCCAGCAGTCCCTTACAGGGGGCAGGGGAAAAACTGTTTTTT. Residues: CASSPLQGAGEKLFF.